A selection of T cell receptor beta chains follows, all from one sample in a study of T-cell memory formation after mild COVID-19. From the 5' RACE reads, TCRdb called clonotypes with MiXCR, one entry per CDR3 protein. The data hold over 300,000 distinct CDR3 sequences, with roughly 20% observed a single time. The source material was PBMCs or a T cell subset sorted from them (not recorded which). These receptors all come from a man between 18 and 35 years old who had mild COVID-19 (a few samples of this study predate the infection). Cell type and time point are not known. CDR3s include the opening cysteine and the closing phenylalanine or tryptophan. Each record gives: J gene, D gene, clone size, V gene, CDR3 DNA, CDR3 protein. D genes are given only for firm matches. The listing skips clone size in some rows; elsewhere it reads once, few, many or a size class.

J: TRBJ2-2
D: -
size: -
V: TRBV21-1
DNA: TGTGCCAGCAGCAACGCCGAAAGGGGGGAGCTGTTTTTT
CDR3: CASSNAERGELFF

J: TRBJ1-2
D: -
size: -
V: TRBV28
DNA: TGTGCCAGCCGGGCGGGGGCAGGGGGCTACACCTTC
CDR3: CASRAGAGGYTF

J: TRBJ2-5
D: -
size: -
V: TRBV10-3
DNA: TGTGCCATCAGTGAGTCGGTAGGGGGAGGCACGGAGACCCAGTACTTC
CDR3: CAISESVGGGTETQYF

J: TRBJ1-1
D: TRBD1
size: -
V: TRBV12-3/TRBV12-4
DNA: TGTGCCAGCAGCTTGGGGGGACAGGAAAAAACTGAAGCTTTCTTT
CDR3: CASSLGGQEKTEAFF

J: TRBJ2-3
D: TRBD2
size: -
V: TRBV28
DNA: TGTGCCAGCAGCAAACTAGCGGGGGGGCCAGATACGCAGTATTTT
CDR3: CASSKLAGGPDTQYF

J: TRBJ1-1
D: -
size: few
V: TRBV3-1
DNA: TGTGCCAGCAGCCAGAGGGGTCGGGACACTGAAGCTTTCTTT
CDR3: CASSQRGRDTEAFF

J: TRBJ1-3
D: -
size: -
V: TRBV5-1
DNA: TGCGCCAGCAGCTTGGCCGTTACCGCGCCTGGAAACACCATATATTTT
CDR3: CASSLAVTAPGNTIYF

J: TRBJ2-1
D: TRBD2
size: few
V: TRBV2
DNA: TGTGCCAGCAGCGCGGGACTAGCGAACTACAATGAGCAGTTCTTC
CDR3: CASSAGLANYNEQFF

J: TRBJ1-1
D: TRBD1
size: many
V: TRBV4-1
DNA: TGCGCCAGCAGCCTGACGGAGACAGGGGGGGGTGAAGCTTTCTTT
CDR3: CASSLTETGGGEAFF

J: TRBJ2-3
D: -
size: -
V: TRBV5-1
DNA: TGCGCCAGCAGCTTGCGAGTTGGGGGCAGGTCCACAGATACGCAGTATTTT
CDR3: CASSLRVGGRSTDTQYF

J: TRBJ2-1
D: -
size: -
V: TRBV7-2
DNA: TGTGCCAGCAGCTTAGCGCCAGCGGGTAGAGCCTACAATGAGCAGTTCTTC
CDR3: CASSLAPAGRAYNEQFF

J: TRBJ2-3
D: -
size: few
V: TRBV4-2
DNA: TGTGCCAGCAGCCAAGTTGGCCAGGGTATAAGGGATACGCAGTATTTT
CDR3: CASSQVGQGIRDTQYF

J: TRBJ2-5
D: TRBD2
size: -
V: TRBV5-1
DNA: TGCGCCAGCAGCTTGACTAGCGTACAAGAGACCCAGTACTTC
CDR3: CASSLTSVQETQYF

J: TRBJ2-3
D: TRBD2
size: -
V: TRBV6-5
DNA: TGTGCCAGCAGCTCCGGGACTAGCACATATACGCAGTATTTT
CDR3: CASSSGTSTYTQYF

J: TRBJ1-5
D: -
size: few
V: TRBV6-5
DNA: TGTGCCAGCAGTCCGGGCCTTAATCAGCCCCAGCATTTT
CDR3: CASSPGLNQPQHF

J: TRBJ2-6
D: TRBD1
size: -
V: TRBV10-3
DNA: TGTGCCATCAGTCGGACAGGGGCGAGTTTCCTGTCCTCTGGGGCCAACGTCCTGACTTTC
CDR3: CAISRTGASFLSSGANVLTF

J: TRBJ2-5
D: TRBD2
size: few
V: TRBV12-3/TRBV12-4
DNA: TGTGCCAGCAGGGGACTAGCGGGGGATCTGGAGACCCAGTACTTC
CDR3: CASRGLAGDLETQYF

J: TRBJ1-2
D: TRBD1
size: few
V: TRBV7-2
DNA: TGTGCCAGCAGCTTAGCCTCGCGGACAGGCGCCTATGGCTACACCTTC
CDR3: CASSLASRTGAYGYTF

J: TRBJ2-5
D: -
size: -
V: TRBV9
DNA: TGTGCCAGCAGCCCGACTCTCCAAGAGACCCAGTACTTC
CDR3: CASSPTLQETQYF

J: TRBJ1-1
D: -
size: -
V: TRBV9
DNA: TGTGCCAGCAGCGTTGGGAGATCCACTGAAGCTTTCTTT
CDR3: CASSVGRSTEAFF

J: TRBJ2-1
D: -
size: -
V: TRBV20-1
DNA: TGCAGTGCTAGGTCCTCAGGGGCTGAGCAGTTCTTC
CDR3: CSARSSGAEQFF

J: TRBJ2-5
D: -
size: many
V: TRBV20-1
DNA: TGCAGTGCTAGAGAGCCAGCGGTGGGTCAAGAGACCCAGTACTTC
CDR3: CSAREPAVGQETQYF

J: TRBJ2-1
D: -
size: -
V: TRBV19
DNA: TGTGCCAGTAGTATAGTGTGGGGAAATGAGCAGTTCTTC
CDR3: CASSIVWGNEQFF

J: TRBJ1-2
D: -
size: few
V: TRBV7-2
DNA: TGTGCCAGCGGGCGAGGGCAGGTGTGGGACTATGGCTACACCTTC
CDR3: CASGRGQVWDYGYTF

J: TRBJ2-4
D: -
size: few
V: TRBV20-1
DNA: TGCAGTGCCAGAGGCGGCGCGGTGGGAAACATTCAGTACTTC
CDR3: CSARGGAVGNIQYF

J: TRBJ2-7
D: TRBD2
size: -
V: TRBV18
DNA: TGTGCCAGCTCACGACCCCCCTCGCTAGCGGGGGGGTACGAGCAGTACTTC
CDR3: CASSRPPSLAGGYEQYF

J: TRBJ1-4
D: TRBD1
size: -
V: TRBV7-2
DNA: TGTGCCAGCAGCTACAGACACAGGGGAGCCTTCGCAACTAATGAAAAACTGTTTTTT
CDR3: CASSYRHRGAFATNEKLFF

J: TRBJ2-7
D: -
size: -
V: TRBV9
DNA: TGTGCCAGCAGCGTAGTTGGGGAGTCCTACGAGCAGTACTTC
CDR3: CASSVVGESYEQYF

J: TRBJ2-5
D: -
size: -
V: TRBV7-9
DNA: TGTGCCAGCAGCTTAGCGAAACTAGAAGAGACCCAGTACTTC
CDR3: CASSLAKLEETQYF

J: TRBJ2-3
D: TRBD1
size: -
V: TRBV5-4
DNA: TGTGCCAGCAGCTTGCAGGGGGCTACAGATACGCAGTATTTT
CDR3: CASSLQGATDTQYF

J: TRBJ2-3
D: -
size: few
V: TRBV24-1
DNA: TGTGCCACCAGTGATCCTCTTGGGGAGAGCACAGATACGCAGTATTTT
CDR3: CATSDPLGESTDTQYF

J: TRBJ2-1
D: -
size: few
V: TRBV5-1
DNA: TGCGCCAGCAGCTTCCCCCTAGGAGCCTACAATGAGCAGTTCTTC
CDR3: CASSFPLGAYNEQFF

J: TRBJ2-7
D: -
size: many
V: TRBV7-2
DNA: TGTGCCAGCAGCTTATTCCGACGGGGCGAGCAGTACTTC
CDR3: CASSLFRRGEQYF

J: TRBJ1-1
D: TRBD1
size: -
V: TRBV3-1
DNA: TGTGCCAGCAGCCCACAGGGGGGATGGGGTACTGAAGCTTTCTTT
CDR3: CASSPQGGWGTEAFF

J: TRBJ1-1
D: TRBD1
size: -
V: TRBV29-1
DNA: TGCAGCGTCGGGACAGGAGGAATTGAAGCTTTCTTT
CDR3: CSVGTGGIEAFF

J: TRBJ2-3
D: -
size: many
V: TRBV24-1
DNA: TGTGCCACCAGCTCATCTAGCACAGATACGCAGTATTTT
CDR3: CATSSSSTDTQYF

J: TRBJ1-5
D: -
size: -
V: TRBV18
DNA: TGTGCCAGCTCACCAGAGGGTTATCAGCCCCAGCATTTT
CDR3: CASSPEGYQPQHF

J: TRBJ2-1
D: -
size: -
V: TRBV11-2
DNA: TGTGCCAGCCTCCGGGAAACAAGTTCCTACAATGAGCAGTTCTTC
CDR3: CASLRETSSYNEQFF

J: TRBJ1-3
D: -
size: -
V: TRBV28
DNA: TGTGCCAGCAGTTTCTCCAGCGGAAACACCATATATTTT
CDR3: CASSFSSGNTIYF

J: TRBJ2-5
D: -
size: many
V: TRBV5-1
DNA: TGCGCCAGCAGCTTGGAGTCCGGGGCCCGAGAGACCCAGTACTTC
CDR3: CASSLESGARETQYF

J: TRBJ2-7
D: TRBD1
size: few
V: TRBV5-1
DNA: TGCGCCAGCAGCCAGGGACAGGCTGAGGGCGAGCAGTACTTC
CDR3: CASSQGQAEGEQYF

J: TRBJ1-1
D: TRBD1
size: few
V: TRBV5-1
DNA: TGCGCCAGCAGCTTTAGACAGGGGAACACTGAAGCTTTCTTT
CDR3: CASSFRQGNTEAFF

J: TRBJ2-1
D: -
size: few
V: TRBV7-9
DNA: TGTGCCAGCAGCTTATGGGCCTCTCGGGGGGAGCAGTTCTTC
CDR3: CASSLWASRGEQFF

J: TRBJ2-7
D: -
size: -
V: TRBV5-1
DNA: TGCGCCAGCAGCCTGGGATATGGGAACTACGAGCAGTACTTC
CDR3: CASSLGYGNYEQYF

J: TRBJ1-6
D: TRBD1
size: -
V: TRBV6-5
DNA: TGTGCCAGCAGTTACTCGATCCCCGGGACAGGGGGCAAGGGTTCACCCCTCCACTTT
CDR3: CASSYSIPGTGGKGSPLHF

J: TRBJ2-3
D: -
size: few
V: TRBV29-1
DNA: TGCAGCTCTCGTTCTGGTGCTAGCACAGATACGCAGTATTTT
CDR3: CSSRSGASTDTQYF